This T cell receptor (beta chain) was captured in a study of CD8 T cells in Susac syndrome. It was negative isolation that provided the CD8+ and CD4+ T cells, whereas TEMRA cells were enriched by FACS. It was with random hexamers that roughly 0.5 to 1 ug RNA was reverse transcribed. The amplification used immunoSEQ multiplex PCR on TCR beta CDR3; it spanned 54 Vbeta and 13 Jbeta. From the immunoSEQ multiplex PCR reads, TCRdb called clonotypes with MiXCR, one entry per CDR3 protein. The sample includes approximately 110,000 distinct CDR3 sequences, 90% to 98% of them seen just once. This receptor was identified in a human donor in good health. The sample taken for sequencing was CD4+ T cells from PBMCs.

In nucleotides, the CDR3 is TGTGCCAGCAGCCCGCAAGACTTATACACCGGGGAGCTGTTTTTT. This gives the protein CASSPQDLYTGELFF. V is TRBV14 and J is TRBJ2-2; D gene uncertain. V lost 4 bases to trimming and J lost 3 bases, with 12 bases between them. This CDR3 has 15 residues. Germline values: CDR1 SGHDN, CDR2 FVKESK.